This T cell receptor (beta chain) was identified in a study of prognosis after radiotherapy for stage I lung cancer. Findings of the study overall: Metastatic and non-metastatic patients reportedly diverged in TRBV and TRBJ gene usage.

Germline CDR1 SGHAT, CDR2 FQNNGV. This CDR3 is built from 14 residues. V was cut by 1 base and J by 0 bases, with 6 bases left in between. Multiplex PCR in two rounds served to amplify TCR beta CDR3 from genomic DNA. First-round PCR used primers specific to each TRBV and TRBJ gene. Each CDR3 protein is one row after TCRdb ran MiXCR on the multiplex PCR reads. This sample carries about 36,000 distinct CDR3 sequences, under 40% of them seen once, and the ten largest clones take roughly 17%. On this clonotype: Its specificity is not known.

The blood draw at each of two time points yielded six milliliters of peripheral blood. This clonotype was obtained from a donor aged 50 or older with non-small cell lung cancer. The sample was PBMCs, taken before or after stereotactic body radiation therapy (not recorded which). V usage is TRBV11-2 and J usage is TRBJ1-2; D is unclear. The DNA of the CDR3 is TGTGCCAGCAGCTTAGCCCCAGCTAACTATGGCTACACCTTC. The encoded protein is CASSLAPANYGYTF.